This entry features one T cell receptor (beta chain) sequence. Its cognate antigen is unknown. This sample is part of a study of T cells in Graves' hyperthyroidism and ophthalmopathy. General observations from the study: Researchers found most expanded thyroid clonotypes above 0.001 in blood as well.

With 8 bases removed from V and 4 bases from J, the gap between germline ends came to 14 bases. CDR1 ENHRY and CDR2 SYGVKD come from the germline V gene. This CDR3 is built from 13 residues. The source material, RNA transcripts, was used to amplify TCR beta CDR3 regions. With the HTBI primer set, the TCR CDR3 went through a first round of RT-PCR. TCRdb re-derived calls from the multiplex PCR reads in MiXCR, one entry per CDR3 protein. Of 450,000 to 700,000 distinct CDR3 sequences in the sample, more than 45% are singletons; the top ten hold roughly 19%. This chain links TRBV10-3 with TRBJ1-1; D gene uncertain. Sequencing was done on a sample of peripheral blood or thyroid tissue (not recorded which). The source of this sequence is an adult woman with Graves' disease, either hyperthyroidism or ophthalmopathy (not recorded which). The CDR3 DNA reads TGTGCCATCGGGCGGGGAGAGGGCACTGAAGCTTTCTTT. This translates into CAIGRGEGTEAFF.